The clone carrying this TCR beta chain has a handful of counts. Germline V lookup: CDR1 SGHRS, CDR2 YFSETQ. The CDR3 runs 15 residues. The V and J ends lost 0 bases and 0 bases respectively, with 9 bases between them. The record originates from a study of regulatory T cells in long-lasting Graves disease. Study context: The term persistent Graves' disease signified upward of 5 years on antithyroid drugs with positive TSH receptor antibodies.

Arm-PCR of CDR3 regions and iRepertoire HTBI primers were used to build TCR beta libraries. TCRdb itself ran the multiplex PCR reads through MiXCR, one entry per CDR3 protein. The repertoire holds hundreds of thousands of distinct CDR3 sequences, with 30% as singletons. Documented time point: persistent/refractory GD, antithyroid drugs over 5 years with positive TRAb. PBMC RNA served as the TCR library source. The chain links TRBV5-1 to TRBJ1-1; D may be TRBD1 (5 bases). The sample was peripheral blood mononuclear cells (PBMCs), taken when the disease was refractory, from a patient treated with antithyroid drugs. The sequence came from a female donor with Graves disease. CDR3 nucleotide sequence: TGCGCCAGCAGCTTGGGATCGGGGCTGAACACTGAAGCTTTCTTT. Its protein is CASSLGSGLNTEAFF.